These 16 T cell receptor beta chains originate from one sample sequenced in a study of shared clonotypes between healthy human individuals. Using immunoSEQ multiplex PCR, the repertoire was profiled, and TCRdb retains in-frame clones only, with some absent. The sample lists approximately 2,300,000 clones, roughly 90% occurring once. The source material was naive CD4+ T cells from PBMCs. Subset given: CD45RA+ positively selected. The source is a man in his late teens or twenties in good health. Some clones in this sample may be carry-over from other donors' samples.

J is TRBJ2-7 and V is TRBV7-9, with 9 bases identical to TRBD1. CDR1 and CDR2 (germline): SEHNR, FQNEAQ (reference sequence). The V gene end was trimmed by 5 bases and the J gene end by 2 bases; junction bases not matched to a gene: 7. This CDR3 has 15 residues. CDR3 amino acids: CASSHSRDRAYEQYF. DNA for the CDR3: TGTGCCAGCAGCCACAGCCGGGACAGGGCCTACGAGCAGTACTTC.

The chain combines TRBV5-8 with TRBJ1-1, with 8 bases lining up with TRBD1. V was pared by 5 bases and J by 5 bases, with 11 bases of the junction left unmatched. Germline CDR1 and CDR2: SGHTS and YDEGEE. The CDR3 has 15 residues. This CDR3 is CASRQKTGERTEAFF. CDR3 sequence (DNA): TGTGCCAGCAGACAGAAGACAGGGGAGAGAACTGAAGCTTTCTTT.

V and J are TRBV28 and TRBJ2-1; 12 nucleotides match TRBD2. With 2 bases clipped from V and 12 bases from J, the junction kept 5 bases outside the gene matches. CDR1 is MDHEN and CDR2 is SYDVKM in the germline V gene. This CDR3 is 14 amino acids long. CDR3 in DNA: TGTGCCAGCAGTTTACTAGCGGGAGGGCCGGCGCAGTTCTTC. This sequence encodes CASSLLAGGPAQFF.

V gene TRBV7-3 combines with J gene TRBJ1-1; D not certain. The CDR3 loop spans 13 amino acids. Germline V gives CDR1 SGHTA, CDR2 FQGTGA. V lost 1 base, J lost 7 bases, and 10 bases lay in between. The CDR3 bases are TGTGCCAGCAGCTTAAAGGTCGGGCATGAAGCTTTCTTT. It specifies CASSLKVGHEAFF. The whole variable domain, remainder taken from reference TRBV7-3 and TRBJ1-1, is GAGVSQTPSNKVTEKGKYVELRCDPISGHTALYWYRQSLGQGPEFLIYFQGTGAADDSGLPNDRFFAVRPEGSVSTLKIQRTERGDSAVYLCASSLKVGHEAFFGQGTRLTVV.

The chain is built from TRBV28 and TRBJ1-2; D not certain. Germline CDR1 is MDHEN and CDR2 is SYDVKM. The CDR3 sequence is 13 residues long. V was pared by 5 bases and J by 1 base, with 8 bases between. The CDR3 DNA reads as TGTGCCAGCAGTCCCATCCATAACTATGGCTACACCTTC. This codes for CASSPIHNYGYTF.

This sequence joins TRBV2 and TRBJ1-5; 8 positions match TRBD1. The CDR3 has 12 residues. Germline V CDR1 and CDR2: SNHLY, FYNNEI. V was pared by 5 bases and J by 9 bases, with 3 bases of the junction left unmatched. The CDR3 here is CASSQDRGPQHF. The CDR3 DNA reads TGTGCCAGCAGTCAAGACAGGGGGCCCCAGCATTTT.

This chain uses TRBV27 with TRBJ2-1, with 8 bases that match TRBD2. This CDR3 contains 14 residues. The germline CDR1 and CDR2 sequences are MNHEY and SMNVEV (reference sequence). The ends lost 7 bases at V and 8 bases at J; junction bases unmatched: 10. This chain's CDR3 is CASTSAGVGHEQFF. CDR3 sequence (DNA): TGTGCCAGCACTTCAGCGGGAGTTGGACATGAGCAGTTCTTC.

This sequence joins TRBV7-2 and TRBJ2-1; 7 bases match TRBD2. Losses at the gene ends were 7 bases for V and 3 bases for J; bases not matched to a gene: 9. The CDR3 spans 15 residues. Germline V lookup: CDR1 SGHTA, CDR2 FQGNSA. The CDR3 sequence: CASTFSGSSYNEQFF. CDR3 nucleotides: TGTGCCAGCACCTTTAGCGGGTCGAGCTACAATGAGCAGTTCTTC.

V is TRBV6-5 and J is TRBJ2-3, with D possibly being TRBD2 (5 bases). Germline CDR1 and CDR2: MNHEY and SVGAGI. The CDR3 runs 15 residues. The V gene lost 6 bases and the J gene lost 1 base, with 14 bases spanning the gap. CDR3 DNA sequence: TGTGCCAGCAGCAACAGCGGTGGGGGCACAGATACGCAGTATTTT. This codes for CASSNSGGGTDTQYF.

CDR3 sequence: CATSRGGQGWNYEQYF. CDR3 DNA: TGTGCCACCAGCAGAGGGGGACAGGGATGGAACTACGAGCAGTACTTC. This rearrangement joins TRBV15 to TRBJ2-7, with TRBD1 matching over 9 bases. CDR1 and CDR2 (germline): LNHNV, YYDKDF (reference sequence). The CDR3 is made up of 16 amino acids. The V segment lost 1 base and the J segment 3 bases; nucleotides outside the gene matches: 7. The full variable domain, its missing parts supplied by reference TRBV15 and TRBJ2-7, is DAMVIQNPRYQVTQFGKPVTLSCSQTLNHNVMYWYQQKSSQAPKLLFHYYDKDFNNEADTPDNFQSRRPNTSFCFLDIRSPGLGDTAMYLCATSRGGQGWNYEQYFGPGTRLTVT.

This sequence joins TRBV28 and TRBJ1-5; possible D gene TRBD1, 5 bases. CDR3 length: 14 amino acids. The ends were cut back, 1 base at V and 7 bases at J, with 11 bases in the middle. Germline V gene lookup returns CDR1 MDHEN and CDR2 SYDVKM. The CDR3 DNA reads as TGTGCCAGCAGTTTATACAGCCCAGGGCAGCCCCAGCATTTT. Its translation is CASSLYSPGQPQHF.

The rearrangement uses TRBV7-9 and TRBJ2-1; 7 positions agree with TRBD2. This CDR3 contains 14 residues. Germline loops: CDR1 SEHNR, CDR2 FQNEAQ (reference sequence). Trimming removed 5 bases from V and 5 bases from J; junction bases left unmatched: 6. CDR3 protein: CASSPREANNEQFF. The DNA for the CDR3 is TGTGCCAGCAGCCCTCGGGAGGCGAACAATGAGCAGTTCTTC. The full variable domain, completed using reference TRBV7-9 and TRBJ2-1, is DTGVSQNPRHKITKRGQNVTFRCDPISEHNRLYWYRQTLGQGPEFLTYFQNEAQLEKSRLLSDRFSAERPKGSFSTLEIQRTEQGDSAMYLCASSPREANNEQFFGPGTRLTVL.

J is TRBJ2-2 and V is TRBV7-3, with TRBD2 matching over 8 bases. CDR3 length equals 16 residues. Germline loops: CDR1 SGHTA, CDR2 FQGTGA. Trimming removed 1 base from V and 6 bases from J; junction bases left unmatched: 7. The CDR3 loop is CASSLNPSGRPGELFF. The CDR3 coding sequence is TGTGCCAGCAGCTTAAATCCCAGCGGGAGACCCGGGGAGCTGTTTTTT.

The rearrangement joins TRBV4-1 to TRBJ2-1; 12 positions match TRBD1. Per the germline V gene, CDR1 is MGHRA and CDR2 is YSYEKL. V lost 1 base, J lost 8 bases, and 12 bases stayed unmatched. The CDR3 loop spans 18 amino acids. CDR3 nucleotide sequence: TGCGCCAGCAGCCAAGGGAGCGGGGGGACAGGGGGCCTTTATGAGCAGTTCTTC. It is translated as CASSQGSGGTGGLYEQFF.

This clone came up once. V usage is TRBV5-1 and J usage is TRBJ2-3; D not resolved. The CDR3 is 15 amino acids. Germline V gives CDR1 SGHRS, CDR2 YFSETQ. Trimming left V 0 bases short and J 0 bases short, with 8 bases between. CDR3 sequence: CASSLDGVSTDTQYF. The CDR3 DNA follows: TGCGCCAGCAGCTTGGACGGCGTTAGCACAGATACGCAGTATTTT.

The DNA for the CDR3 is TGCGCCAGCAGCCGGGCCACACCTCTAGACGAGCAGTACTTC. This sequence encodes CASSRATPLDEQYF. The V and J genes are TRBV4-1 and TRBJ2-7, with D unclear. The CDR3 is 14 residues long. Between the trimmed V and J ends, which lost 4 bases and 5 bases, there was a span of 15 bases. In germline, CDR1 is MGHRA, CDR2 YSYEKL.